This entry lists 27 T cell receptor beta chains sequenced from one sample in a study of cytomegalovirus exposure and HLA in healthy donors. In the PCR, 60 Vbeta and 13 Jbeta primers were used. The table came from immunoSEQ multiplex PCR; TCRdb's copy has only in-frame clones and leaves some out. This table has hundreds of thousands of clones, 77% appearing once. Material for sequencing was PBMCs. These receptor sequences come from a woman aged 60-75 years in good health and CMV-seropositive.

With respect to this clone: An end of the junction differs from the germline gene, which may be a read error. The CDR3 DNA follows: TGTGCCTGGAGTGTAGTCCCCGCGACACCACCGGACTTC. It translates to CAWSVVPATPPDF. The chain combines TRBV30 with TRBJ2-7; D not certain. CDR3 length: 13 amino acids. Germline V CDR1 and CDR2: GTSNPN, SVGIG (reference sequence).

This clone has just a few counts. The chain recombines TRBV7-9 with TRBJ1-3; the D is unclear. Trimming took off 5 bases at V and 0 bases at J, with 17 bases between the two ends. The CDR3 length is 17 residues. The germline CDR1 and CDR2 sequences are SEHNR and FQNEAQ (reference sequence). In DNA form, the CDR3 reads TGTGCCAGCAGCCCGAGAGGATTATCCAGCTCTGGAAACACCATATATTTT. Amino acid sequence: CASSPRGLSSSGNTIYF.

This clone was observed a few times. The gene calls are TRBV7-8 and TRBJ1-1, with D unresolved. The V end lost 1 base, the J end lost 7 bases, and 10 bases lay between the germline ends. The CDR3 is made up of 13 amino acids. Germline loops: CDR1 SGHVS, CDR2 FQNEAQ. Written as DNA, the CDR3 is TGTGCCAGCAGCTTAGACACGGGGTTTGAAGCTTTCTTT. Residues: CASSLDTGFEAFF.

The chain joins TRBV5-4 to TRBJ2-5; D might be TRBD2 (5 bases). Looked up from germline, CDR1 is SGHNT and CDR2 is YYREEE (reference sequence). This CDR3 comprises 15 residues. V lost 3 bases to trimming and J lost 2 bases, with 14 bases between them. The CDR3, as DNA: TGTGCCAGCAGCTCCGGGTTTGGGAGACAAGAGACCCAGTACTTC. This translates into CASSSGFGRQETQYF.

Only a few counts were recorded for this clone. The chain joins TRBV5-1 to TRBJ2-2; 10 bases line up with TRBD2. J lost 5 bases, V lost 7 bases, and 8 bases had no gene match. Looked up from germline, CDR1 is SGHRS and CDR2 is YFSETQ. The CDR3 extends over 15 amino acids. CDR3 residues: CASCPGLAITGELFF. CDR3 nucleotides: TGCGCCAGCTGCCCGGGACTAGCGATTACCGGGGAGCTGTTTTTT. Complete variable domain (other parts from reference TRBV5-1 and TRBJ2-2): KAGVTQTPRYLIKTRGQQVTLSCSPISGHRSVSWYQQTPGQGLQFLFEYFSETQRNKGNFPGRFSGRQFSNSRSEMNVSTLELGDSALYLCASCPGLAITGELFFGEGSRLTVL.

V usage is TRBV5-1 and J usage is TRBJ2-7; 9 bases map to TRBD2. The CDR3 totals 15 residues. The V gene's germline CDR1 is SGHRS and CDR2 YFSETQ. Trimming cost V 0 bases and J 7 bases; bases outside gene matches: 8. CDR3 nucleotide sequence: TGCGCCAGCAGCTTGGCCGGCGCGGGAGGGGGGGAGCAGTACTTC. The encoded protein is CASSLAGAGGGEQYF.

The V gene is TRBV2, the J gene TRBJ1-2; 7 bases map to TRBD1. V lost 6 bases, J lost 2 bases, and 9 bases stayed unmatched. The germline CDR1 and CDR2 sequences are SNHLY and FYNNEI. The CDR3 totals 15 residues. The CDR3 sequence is CASRDTGASNYGYTF. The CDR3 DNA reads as TGTGCCAGCAGAGATACAGGGGCCAGCAACTATGGCTACACCTTC.

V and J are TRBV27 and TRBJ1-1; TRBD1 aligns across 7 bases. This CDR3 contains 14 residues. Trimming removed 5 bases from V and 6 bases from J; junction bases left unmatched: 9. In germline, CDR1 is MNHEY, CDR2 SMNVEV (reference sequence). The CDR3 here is CASSRTQGFAEAFF. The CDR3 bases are TGTGCCAGCAGTAGAACACAGGGGTTCGCTGAAGCTTTCTTT.

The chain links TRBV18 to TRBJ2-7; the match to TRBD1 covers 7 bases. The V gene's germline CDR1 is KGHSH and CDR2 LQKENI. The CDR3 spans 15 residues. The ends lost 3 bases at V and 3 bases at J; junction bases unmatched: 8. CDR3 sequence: CASSPLGTDYYEQYF. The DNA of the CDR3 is TGTGCCAGCTCACCCTTGGGGACAGACTACTACGAGCAGTACTTC.

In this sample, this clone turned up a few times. In nucleotides, the CDR3 is TGTGCCAGCAGCAAGGGGCTAGATACGCAGTATTTT. Its protein product is CASSKGLDTQYF. The chain carries TRBV21-1 and TRBJ2-3; the table's D gene call, TRBD1, was not cross checked with the DNA. TRBV21-1 constitutes a pseudogene. The CDR3 contains 12 residues.

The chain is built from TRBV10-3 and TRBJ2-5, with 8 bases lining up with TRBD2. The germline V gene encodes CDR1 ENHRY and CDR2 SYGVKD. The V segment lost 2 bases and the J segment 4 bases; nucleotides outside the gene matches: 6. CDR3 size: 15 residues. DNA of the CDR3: TGTGCCATCAGTGAGCAGCGGGGGAGATTAGAGACCCAGTACTTC. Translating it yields CAISEQRGRLETQYF.

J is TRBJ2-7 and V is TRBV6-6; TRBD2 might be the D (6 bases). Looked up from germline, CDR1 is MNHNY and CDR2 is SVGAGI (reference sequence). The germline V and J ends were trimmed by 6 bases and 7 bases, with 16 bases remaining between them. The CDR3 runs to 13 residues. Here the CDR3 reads CASRITSSGEQYF. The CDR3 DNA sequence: TGTGCCAGCAGGATAACTAGCTCGGGGGAGCAGTACTTC.

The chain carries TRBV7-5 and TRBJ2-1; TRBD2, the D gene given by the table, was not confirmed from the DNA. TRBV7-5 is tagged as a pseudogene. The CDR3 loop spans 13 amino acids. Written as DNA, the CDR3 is TGTGTCAGAAGCTTAGGGCGGGTTGGTGAGCAGTTCTTC. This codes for CVRSLGRVGEQFF.

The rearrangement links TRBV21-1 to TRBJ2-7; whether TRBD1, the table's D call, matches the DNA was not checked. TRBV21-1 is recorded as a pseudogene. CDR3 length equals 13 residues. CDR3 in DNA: TGTGCCAGCAGCCCGGGACAGTTCTACGAGCAGTACTTC. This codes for CASSPGQFYEQYF.

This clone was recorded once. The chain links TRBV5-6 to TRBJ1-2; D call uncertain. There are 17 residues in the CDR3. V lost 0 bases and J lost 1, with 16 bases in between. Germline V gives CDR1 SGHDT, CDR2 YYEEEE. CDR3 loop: CASSLEYSRTYNYGYTF. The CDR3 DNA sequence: TGTGCCAGCAGCTTGGAATATAGCCGAACCTATAACTATGGCTACACCTTC.

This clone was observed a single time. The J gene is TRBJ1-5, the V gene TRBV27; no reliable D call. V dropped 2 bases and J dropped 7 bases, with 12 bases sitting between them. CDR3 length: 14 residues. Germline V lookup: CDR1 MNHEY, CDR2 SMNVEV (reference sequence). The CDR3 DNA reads TGTGCCAGCAGTTTACGAGGAGACGGGCAGCCCCAGCATTTT. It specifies CASSLRGDGQPQHF.

CDR3 protein: CAAGLSLTGVATMNTEAFF. CDR3 DNA sequence: TGTGCCGCAGGACTAAGCCTGACAGGGGTCGCGACCATGAACACTGAAGCTTTCTTT. This chain connects TRBV28 to TRBJ1-1; 8 bases are a match to TRBD1. Germline assignment: CDR1 MDHEN and CDR2 SYDVKM. The J segment lost 0 bases and the V segment lost 11 bases, leaving 23 bases of the junction unmatched. The CDR3 length is 19 residues.

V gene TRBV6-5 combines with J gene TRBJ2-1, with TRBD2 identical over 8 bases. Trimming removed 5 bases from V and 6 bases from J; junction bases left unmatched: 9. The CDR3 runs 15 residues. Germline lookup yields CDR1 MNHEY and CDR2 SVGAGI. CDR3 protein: CASSKRLAISNEQFF. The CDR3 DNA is TGTGCCAGCAGTAAACGACTAGCGATAAGCAATGAGCAGTTCTTC.

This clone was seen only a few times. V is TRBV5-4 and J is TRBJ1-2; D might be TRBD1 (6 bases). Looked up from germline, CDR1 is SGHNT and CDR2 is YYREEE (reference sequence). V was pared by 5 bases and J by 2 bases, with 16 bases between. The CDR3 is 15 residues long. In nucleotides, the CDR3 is TGTGCCAGCAGGGCCGACTGGACAGCAAACTATGGCTACACCTTC. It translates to CASRADWTANYGYTF.

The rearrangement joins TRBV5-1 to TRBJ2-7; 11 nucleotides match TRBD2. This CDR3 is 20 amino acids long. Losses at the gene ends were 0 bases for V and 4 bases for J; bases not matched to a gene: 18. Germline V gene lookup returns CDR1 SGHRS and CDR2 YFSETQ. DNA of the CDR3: TGCGCCAGCAGCTTGGCTGTGACTAGCGGGACCCCCGAATATGGTTACGAGCAGTACTTC. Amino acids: CASSLAVTSGTPEYGYEQYF.

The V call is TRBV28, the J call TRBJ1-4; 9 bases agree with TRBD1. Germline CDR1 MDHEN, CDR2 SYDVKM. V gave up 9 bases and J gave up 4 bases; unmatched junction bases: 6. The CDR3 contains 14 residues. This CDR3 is CASLPGQGNEKLFF. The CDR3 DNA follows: TGTGCCAGTCTCCCGGGACAGGGTAATGAAAAACTGTTTTTT.

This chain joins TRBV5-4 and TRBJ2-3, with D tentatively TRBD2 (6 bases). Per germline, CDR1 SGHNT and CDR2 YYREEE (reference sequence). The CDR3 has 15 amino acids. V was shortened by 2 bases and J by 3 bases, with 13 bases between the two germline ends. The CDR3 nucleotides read TGTGCCAGCAGCTTTATGGAGGGCCGAACAGATACGCAGTATTTT. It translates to CASSFMEGRTDTQYF.

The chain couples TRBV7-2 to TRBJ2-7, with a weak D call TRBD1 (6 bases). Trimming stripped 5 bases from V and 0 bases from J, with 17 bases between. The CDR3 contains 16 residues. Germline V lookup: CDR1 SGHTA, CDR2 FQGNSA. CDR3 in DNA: TGTGCCAGCAGCCTAGTGGGGACATCCAACTCCTACGAGCAGTACTTC. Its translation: CASSLVGTSNSYEQYF.

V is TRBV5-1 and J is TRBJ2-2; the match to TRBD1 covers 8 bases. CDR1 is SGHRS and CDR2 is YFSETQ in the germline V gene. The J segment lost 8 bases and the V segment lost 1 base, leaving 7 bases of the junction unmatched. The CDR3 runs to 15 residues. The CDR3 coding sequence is TGCGCCAGCAGCTTGACTACAGGGGGTCCGGGGGAGCTGTTTTTT. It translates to CASSLTTGGPGELFF.

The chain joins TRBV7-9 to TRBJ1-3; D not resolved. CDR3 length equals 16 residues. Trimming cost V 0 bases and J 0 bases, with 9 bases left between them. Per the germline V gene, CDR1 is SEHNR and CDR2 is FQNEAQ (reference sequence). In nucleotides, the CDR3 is TGTGCCAGCAGCTTAGCCTATAGATTCTCTGGAAACACCATATATTTT. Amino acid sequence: CASSLAYRFSGNTIYF.

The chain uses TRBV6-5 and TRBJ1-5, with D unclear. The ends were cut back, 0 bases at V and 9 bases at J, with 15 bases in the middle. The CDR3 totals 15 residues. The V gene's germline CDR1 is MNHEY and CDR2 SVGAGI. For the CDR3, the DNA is TGTGCCAGCAGTTACTCAACGAACAGTTTATGGCCCCAGCATTTT. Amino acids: CASSYSTNSLWPQHF.

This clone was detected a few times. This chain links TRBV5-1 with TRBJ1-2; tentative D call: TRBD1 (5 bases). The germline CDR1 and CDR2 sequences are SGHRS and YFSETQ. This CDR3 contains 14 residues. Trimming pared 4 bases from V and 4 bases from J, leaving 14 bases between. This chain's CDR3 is CASSQGGGTYGYTF. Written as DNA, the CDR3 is TGCGCCAGCAGCCAAGGAGGCGGGACCTATGGCTACACCTTC.